This T cell receptor beta chain appears in the sequencing data of a study of blood T cell repertoires in COVID-19. About the study: The United States, Italy and Spain supplied acute and convalescent COVID-19 samples. PBMCs, B-cell-depleted T cells, or T cells provided the cDNA or gDNA that made up the material.

As handled by the study authors: Amplification of reference gene primers was used by the study to estimate nucleated cell counts. Here immunoSEQ multiplex PCR was the method, and the copy in TCRdb shows in-frame clones only, minus some. The D gene and trimming were derived from the DNA, and the V and J assignments and clone size from that table. The sample has about 43,000 clones, approximately 80% seen once. The length of the CDR3 is 15 residues. V dropped 4 bases and J dropped 5 bases, with 18 bases sitting between them. Germline values: CDR1 SGHRS, CDR2 YFSETQ. The V call is TRBV5-1, the J call TRBJ1-1; tentatively, D is TRBD1 (5 bases). This receptor was identified in a woman aged 60-75 years with acute or convalescent COVID-19. Source material: peripheral blood. The CDR3 DNA is TGCGCCAGCAGCGAGGGACCCGGGAGTAGGACTGAAGCTTTCTTT. It is translated as CASSEGPGSRTEAFF.